This T cell receptor beta chain was documented in a study of T cells in Graves' hyperthyroidism and ophthalmopathy. The CDR3 spans 13 residues. Per germline, CDR1 SGHRS and CDR2 YFSETQ. Trimming took off 7 bases at V and 2 bases at J, with 13 bases between the two ends. Study findings and constraints: Researchers report that a 13 V-J model separated ophthalmopathy from stable hyperthyroidism. Before onset, ophthalmopathy was predicted by the model a median 6.5 months earlier.

The sample holds many counts of this clonotype. Its antigen is unknown. Uncontrolled infection, other autoimmune disease, pregnancy or lactation disqualified patients from enrolment. Diagnoses used clinical symptoms, serum thyroxine and TRAb, thyroid ultrasound and orbital computed tomography. Researchers amplified the TCR beta CDR3 regions from RNA transcripts. The HTBI primer set was used in a first-round RT-PCR of the TCR CDR3. TCRdb analysed the multiplex PCR reads with MiXCR anew, one entry per CDR3 protein. The table shows about 260,000 distinct CDR3 sequences, with roughly 15% occurring only once.

The TCR originated in a woman aged 18-29 years with Graves' ophthalmopathy. Sequencing was performed on blood. The gene calls are TRBV5-1 and TRBJ2-7; D is perhaps TRBD1 (6 bases). CDR3 bases: TGCGCCAGCGCCTCGGACAGTCCCTACGAGCAGTACTTC. Translation: CASASDSPYEQYF.